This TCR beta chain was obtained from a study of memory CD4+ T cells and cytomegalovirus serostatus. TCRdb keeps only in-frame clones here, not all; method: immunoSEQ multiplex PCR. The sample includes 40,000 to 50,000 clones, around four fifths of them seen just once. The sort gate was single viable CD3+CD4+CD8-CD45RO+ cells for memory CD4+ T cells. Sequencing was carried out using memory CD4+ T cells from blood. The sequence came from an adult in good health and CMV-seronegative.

CDR3 residues: CASSWTGGNTEAFF. CDR3 coding DNA: TGTGCCAGCAGTTGGACAGGGGGCAACACTGAAGCTTTCTTT. This rearrangement joins TRBV2 to TRBJ1-1; 11 bases agree with TRBD1. The germline CDR1 and CDR2 sequences are SNHLY and FYNNEI. Trimming removed 5 bases from V and 2 bases from J; junction bases left unmatched: 1. The CDR3 has 14 amino acids.